The clone carrying this T cell receptor (beta chain) came up once. The antigen is unknown. This entry is derived from a study of monozygotic twins with cystic fibrosis. Study observations and caveats: The repertoire was suggested to be naive-dominated, clonality median about 0.0094.

Assay: immunoSEQ multiplex PCR; the TCRdb copy retains only in-frame clones and omits some. This table has tens of thousands of clones, 95% to 98% appearing once. Germline V CDR1 and CDR2: SGHKS, YYEKEE (reference sequence). The CDR3 contains 14 residues. V lost 3 bases and J lost 0, with 9 bases in between. The V call is TRBV5-5, the J call TRBJ1-2; TRBD1 is a possible D gene (6 bases). Sequencing input: blood. This TCR derives from a girl aged 2 to 9 with cystic fibrosis. CDR3 sequence: CASSSDRANYGYTF. The CDR3 DNA reads TGTGCCAGCAGCTCGGACAGAGCTAACTATGGCTACACCTTC.